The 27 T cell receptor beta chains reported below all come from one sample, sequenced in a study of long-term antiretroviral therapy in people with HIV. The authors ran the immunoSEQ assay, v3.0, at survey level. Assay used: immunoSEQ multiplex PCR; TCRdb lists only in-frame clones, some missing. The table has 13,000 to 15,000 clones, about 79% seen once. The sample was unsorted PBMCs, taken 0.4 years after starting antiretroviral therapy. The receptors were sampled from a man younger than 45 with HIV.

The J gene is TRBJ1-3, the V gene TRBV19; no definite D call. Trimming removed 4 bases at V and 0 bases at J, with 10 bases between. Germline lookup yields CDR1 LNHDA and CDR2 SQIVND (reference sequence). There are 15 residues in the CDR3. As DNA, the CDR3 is TGTGCCAGTAGTAGGACTGAGAACTCTGGAAACACCATATATTTT. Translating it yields CASSRTENSGNTIYF.

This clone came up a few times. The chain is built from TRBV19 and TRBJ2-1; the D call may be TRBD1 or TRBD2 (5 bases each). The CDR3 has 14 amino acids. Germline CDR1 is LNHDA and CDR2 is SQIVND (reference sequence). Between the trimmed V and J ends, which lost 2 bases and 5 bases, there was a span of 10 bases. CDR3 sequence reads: CASSIPGAHNEQFF. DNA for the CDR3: TGTGCCAGTAGTATACCCGGGGCCCACAATGAGCAGTTCTTC. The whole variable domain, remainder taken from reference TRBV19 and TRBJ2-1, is DGGITQSPKYLFRKEGQNVTLSCEQNLNHDAMYWYRQDPGQGLRLIYYSQIVNDFQKGDIAEGYSVSREKKESFPLTVTSAQKNPTAFYLCASSIPGAHNEQFFGPGTRLTVL.

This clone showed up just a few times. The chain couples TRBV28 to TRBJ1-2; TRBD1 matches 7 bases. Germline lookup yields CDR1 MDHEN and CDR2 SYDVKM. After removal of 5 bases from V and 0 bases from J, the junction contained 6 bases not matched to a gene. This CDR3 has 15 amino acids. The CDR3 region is CASSNSGGANYGYTF. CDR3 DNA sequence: TGTGCCAGCAGTAATTCAGGGGGAGCTAACTATGGCTACACCTTC.

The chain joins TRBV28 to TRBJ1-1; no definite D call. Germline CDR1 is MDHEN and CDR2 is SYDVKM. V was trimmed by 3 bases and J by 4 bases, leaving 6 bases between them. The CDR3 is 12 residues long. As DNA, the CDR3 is TGTGCCAGCAGTTTTGGGAGCACTGAAGCTTTCTTT. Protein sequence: CASSFGSTEAFF. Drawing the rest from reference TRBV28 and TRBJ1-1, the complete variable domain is DVKVTQSSRYLVKRTGEKVFLECVQDMDHENMFWYRQDPGLGLRLIYFSYDVKMKEKGDIPEGYSVSREKKERFSLILESASTNQTSMYLCASSFGSTEAFFGQGTRLTVV.

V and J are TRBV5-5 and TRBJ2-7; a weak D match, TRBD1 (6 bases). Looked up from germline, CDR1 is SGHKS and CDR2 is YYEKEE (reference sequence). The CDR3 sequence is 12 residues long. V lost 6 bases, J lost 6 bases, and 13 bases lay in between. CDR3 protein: CASKGQGFEQYF. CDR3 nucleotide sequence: TGTGCCAGCAAGGGCCAGGGGTTCGAGCAGTACTTC.

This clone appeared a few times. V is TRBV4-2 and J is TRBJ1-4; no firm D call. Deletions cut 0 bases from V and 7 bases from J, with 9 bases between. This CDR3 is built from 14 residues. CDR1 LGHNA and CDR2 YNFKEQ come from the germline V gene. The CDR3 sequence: CASSQEQLGEKLFF. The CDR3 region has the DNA TGTGCCAGCAGCCAAGAGCAGTTAGGTGAAAAACTGTTTTTT.

CDR3 sequence: CASSLEGWTSGNTIYF. CDR3 coding DNA: TGCGCCAGCAGCTTGGAGGGATGGACTTCTGGAAACACCATATATTTT. The gene calls are TRBV5-1 and TRBJ1-3; D remains unclear. With 0 bases removed from V and 1 base from J, the gap between germline ends came to 11 bases. From germline, CDR1 is SGHRS and CDR2 YFSETQ. The CDR3 contains 16 residues.

CDR3 sequence (DNA): TGTGCCAGCAGTGAAGTGCTTAAGCGAGTTTACGAGCAGTACTTC. Protein: CASSEVLKRVYEQYF. The chain has TRBV6-1 and TRBJ2-7; no firm D call. V was shortened by 1 base and J by 4 bases, with 14 bases between the two germline ends. The CDR3 sequence is 15 residues long. In germline, CDR1 is MNHNS, CDR2 SASEGT.

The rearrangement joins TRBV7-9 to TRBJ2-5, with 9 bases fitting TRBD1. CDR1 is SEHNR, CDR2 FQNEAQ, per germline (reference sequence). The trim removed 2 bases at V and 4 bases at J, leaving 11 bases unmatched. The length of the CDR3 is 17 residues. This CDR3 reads CASSLSTGGSRRETQYF. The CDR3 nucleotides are TGTGCCAGCAGCTTAAGTACAGGGGGCTCGCGCCGAGAGACCCAGTACTTC.

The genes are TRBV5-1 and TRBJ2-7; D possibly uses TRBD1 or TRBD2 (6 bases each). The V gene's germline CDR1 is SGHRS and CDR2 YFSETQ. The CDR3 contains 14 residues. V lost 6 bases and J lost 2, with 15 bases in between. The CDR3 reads CASKEGGTPYEQYF. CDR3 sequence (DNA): TGCGCCAGCAAGGAGGGGGGCACGCCCTACGAGCAGTACTTC.

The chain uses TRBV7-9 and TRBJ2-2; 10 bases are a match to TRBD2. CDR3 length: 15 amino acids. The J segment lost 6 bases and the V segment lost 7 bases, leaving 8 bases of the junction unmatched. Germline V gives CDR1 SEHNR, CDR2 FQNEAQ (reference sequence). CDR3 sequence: CASTPSGSSAGELFF. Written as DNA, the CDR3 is TGTGCCAGCACCCCTAGCGGGAGTTCCGCCGGGGAGCTGTTTTTT.

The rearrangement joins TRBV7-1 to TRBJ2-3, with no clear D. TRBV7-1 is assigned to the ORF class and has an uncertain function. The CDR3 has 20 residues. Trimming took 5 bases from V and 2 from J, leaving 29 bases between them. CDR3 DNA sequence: TGTGCCAGCAGCACGTCCTTTCAGTGGGTGTGGCTACGCTACACAGATACGCAGTATTTT. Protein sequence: CASSTSFQWVWLRYTDTQYF.

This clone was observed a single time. The CDR3 DNA sequence: TGTGCCAGCAGCTTGTCGGGGACAATCTCCTACAATGAGCAGTTCTTC. Protein: CASSLSGTISYNEQFF. The chain couples TRBV5-6 to TRBJ2-1; possible D gene TRBD1, 6 bases. Trimming took off 1 base at V and 0 bases at J, with 11 bases between the two ends. The CDR3 loop spans 16 amino acids. Germline loops: CDR1 SGHDT, CDR2 YYEEEE.

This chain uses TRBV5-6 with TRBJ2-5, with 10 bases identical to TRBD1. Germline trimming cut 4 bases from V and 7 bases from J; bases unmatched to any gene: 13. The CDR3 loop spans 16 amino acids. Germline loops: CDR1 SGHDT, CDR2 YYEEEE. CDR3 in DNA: TGTGCCAGCAGCGGAGTACCGGGACAGGGGTCTTGGACCCAGTACTTC. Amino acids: CASSGVPGQGSWTQYF.

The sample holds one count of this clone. CDR3: CASSLGAEISGANVLTF. The DNA of the CDR3 is TGCGCCAGCAGCTTGGGGGCTGAGATTTCTGGGGCCAACGTCCTGACTTTC. The chain couples TRBV5-1 to TRBJ2-6; no clear D. The CDR3 has 17 amino acids. V was cut by 0 bases and J by 1 base, with 11 bases left in between. The V gene's germline CDR1 is SGHRS and CDR2 YFSETQ.

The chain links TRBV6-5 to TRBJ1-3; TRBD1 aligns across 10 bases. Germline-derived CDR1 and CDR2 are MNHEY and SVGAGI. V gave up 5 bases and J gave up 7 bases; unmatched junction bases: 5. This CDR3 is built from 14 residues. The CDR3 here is CASSKGQGRNTIYF. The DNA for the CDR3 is TGTGCCAGCAGTAAGGGACAGGGGAGGAACACCATATATTTT.

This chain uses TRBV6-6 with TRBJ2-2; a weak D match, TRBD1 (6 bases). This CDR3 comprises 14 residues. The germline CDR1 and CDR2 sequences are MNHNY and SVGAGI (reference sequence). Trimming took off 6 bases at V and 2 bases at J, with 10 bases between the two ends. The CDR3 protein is CASSRTANTGELFF. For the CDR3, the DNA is TGTGCCAGCAGCCGGACAGCCAACACCGGGGAGCTGTTTTTT.

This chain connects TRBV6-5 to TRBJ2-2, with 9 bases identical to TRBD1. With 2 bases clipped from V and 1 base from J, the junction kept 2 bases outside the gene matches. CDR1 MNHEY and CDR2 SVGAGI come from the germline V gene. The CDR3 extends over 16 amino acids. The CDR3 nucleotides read TGTGCCAGCAGTTACACGGGACAGGGGAACACCGGGGAGCTGTTTTTT. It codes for CASSYTGQGNTGELFF.

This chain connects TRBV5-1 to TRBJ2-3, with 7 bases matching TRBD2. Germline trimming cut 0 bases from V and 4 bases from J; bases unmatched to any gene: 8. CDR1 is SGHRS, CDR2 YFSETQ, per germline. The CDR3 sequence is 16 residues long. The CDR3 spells CASSLVGAGDADTQYF. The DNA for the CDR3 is TGCGCCAGCAGCTTGGTGGGTGCGGGAGATGCAGATACGCAGTATTTT. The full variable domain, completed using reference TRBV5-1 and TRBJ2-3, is KAGVTQTPRYLIKTRGQQVTLSCSPISGHRSVSWYQQTPGQGLQFLFEYFSETQRNKGNFPGRFSGRQFSNSRSEMNVSTLELGDSALYLCASSLVGAGDADTQYFGPGTRLTVL.

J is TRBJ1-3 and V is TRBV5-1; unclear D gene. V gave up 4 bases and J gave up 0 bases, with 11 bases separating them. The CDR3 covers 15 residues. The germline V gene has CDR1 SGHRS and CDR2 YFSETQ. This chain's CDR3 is CASSITGSSGNTIYF. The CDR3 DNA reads TGCGCCAGCAGCATAACGGGAAGCTCTGGAAACACCATATATTTT.

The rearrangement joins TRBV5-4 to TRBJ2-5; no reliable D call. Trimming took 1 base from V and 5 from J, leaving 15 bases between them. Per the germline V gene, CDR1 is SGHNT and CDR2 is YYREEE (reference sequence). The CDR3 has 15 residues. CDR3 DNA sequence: TGTGCCAGCAGCTTGTCACACCGTATTGAGGAGACCCAGTACTTC. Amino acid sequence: CASSLSHRIEETQYF.

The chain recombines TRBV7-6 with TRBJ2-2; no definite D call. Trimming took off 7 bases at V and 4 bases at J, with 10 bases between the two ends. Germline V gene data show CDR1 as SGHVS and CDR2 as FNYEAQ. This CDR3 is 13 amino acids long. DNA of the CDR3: TGTGCCAGCACTTTCAAGGGCACCGGGGAGCTGTTTTTT. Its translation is CASTFKGTGELFF.

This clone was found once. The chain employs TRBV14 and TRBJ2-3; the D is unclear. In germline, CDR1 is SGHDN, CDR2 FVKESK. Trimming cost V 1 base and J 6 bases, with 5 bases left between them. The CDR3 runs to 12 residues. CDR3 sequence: CASSQVRDTQYF. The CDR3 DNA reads TGTGCCAGCAGCCAAGTTCGGGATACGCAGTATTTT.

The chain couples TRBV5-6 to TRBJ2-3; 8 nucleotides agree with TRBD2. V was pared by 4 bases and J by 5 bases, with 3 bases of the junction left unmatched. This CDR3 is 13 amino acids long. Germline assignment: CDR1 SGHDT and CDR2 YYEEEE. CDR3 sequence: CASSRSGGDTQYF. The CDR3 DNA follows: TGTGCCAGCAGCCGAAGCGGGGGAGATACGCAGTATTTT.

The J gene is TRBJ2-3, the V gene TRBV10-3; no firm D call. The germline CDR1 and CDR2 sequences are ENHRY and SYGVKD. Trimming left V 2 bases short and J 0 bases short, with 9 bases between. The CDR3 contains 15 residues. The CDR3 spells CAISEGSVSTDTQYF. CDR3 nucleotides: TGTGCCATCAGTGAGGGTTCCGTAAGCACAGATACGCAGTATTTT.

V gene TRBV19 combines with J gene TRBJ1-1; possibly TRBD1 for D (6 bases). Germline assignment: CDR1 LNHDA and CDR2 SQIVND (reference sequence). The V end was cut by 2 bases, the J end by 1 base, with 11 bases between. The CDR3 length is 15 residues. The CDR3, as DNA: TGTGCCAGTAGTATATGGGGGCAGGAGAACACTGAAGCTTTCTTT. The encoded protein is CASSIWGQENTEAFF.

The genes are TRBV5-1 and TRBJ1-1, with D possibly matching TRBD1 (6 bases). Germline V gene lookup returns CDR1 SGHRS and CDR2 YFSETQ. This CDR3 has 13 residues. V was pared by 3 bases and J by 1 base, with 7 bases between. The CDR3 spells CASSSTGNTEAFF. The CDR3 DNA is TGCGCCAGCAGCTCGACAGGGAACACTGAAGCTTTCTTT.